This T cell receptor (beta chain) was retrieved from a study of shared clonotypes between healthy human individuals. Study-level findings and limits: Of the naive CD4 clonotypes, roughly 5.2% were shared across a few donors.

In regard to this clone: Antigen specificity is unknown.

Libraries were prepared by immunoSEQ multiplex PCR; TCRdb keeps only in-frame clonotypes and omits some of them. This sample has around 700,000 clones, with about three quarters found just once. The study drew all its donors from Caucasian adults living in Nashville, Tennessee. It was into CD45RA+ naive and CD45RA-negative memory subsets that the CD4+ cells were split. The clonotype comes from a woman aged 25 to 39 in good health. The sequenced material came from memory CD4+ T cells sorted from blood. The subset: CD45RA-negative fraction.

The CDR3, as DNA: TGTGCCAGCAGTGGAGGGTTAGCCAAAAACATTCAGTACTTC. Translation gives CASSGGLAKNIQYF. The V call is TRBV2, the J call TRBJ2-4, with D maybe TRBD2 (5 bases). Germline CDR1 and CDR2: SNHLY and FYNNEI. This CDR3 is 14 amino acids long. V was cut by 4 bases and J by 0 bases, with 7 bases left in between.